This is a list of T cell receptor beta chains from one sample in a study of metastatic and nonmetastatic thyroid tumors. TCRdb ran MiXCR on the PCR reads. The repertoire has around 34,000 clones, approximately 16% of them found once; the top ten carry under 20%. Material for sequencing was blood. All receptors come from a male donor with papillary thyroid cancer or a benign thyroid nodule (not recorded which). Some clones in this sample may be carry-over from other donors' samples. CDR3s include the opening cysteine and the closing phenylalanine or tryptophan. The D gene is left open where the match is weak. Size values are once, few and many counts, or a class for expanded clones, and some rows have none.

CDR3nt,CDR3aa,v_gene,abundance,d_gene,j_gene,len
TGTGCCAGCGGAAGGGACACTGGAAACACCATATATTTT,CASGRDTGNTIYF,TRBV10-3,many,NA,TRBJ1-3,13
TGTGCCAGCGGAACGTACGGTGAGCAGTTCTTC,CASGTYGEQFF,TRBV2,NA,NA,TRBJ2-1,11
TGTGCCAGCAGCTTCCAGGCTTGGAATTCACCCCTCCACTTT,CASSFQAWNSPLHF,TRBV7-9,many,NA,TRBJ1-6,14
TGTGCCAGCAGCTCCCGTAGGACCGGGCCCTTAGAGACCCAGTACTTC,CASSSRRTGPLETQYF,TRBV7-2,many,NA,TRBJ2-5,16
TGTGCCACCAGCAGAGATATGATCGGACAGCTAAATTCACCCCTCCACTTT,CATSRDMIGQLNSPLHF,TRBV15,many,NA,TRBJ1-6,17
TGCGCCAGCATCTTGGATTCGGGAGGTCCCGTAGATACGCAGTATTTT,CASILDSGGPVDTQYF,TRBV5-1,NA,TRBD2,TRBJ2-3,16
TGTGCCAGCTCACCCTACGGACAGGGTGGAACACCCCTCCACTTT,CASSPYGQGGTPLHF,TRBV18,many,TRBD1,TRBJ1-6,15
TGTGCCAGCAGTTCCCCGGCCCCCCGGGGGCCCTCGAGTCAGCCCCAGCATTTT,CASSSPAPRGPSSQPQHF,TRBV11-2,many,NA,TRBJ1-5,18
TGTGCCAGCAGTGAAGTTGGGAGTGGGACTAGCGGGAGTCAGGGGAGGTGCGAGCAGTACTTC,CASSEVGSGTSGSQGRCEQYF,TRBV2,NA,TRBD2,TRBJ2-7,21
TGTGCCAGTAGTATTGGACAGTCCTACGAGCAGTACTTC,CASSIGQSYEQYF,TRBV19,few,NA,TRBJ2-7,13
TGTGCCAGCAGCTCAGTGGTGGGGGTGAGCACAGATACGCAGTATTTT,CASSSVVGVSTDTQYF,TRBV7-9,many,NA,TRBJ2-3,16
TGTGCCAGCAGCTTTTTGTTCGGGTACAGGGGAGGTGGAAACACCATATATTTT,CASSFLFGYRGGGNTIYF,TRBV11-3,many,TRBD1,TRBJ1-3,18
TGTGCCAGCAGCTTAGTATTCGGTCCCGGGGAGCTGTTTTTT,CASSLVFGPGELFF,TRBV7-8,many,NA,TRBJ2-2,14
TGTGCCATCAGTGAGTCTAGGACAGGGGGCCCTCAGCCCCAGCATTTT,CAISESRTGGPQPQHF,TRBV10-3,many,TRBD1,TRBJ1-5,16
TGTGCCAGCAGCTCCTTCCCCTCTGGAAACACCATATATTTT,CASSSFPSGNTIYF,TRBV12-3/TRBV12-4,many,NA,TRBJ1-3,14
TGTGCCAGCAGAACCGGGACAGGGGAGACAGATACGCAGTATTTT,CASRTGTGETDTQYF,TRBV6-1,few,TRBD1,TRBJ2-3,15
TGTGCCAGCAGTGCCACTGTTAGGATTCCCGGGGAGCTGTTTTTT,CASSATVRIPGELFF,TRBV6-2/TRBV6-3,medium-sized,NA,TRBJ2-2,15
TGTGCCAGTAGTATAAGGGCCGAAACATACGAGCAGTACTTC,CASSIRAETYEQYF,TRBV19,many,NA,TRBJ2-7,14
TGTGCCAGCGCGCGGGAGGGCCAGTCGGATACGCAGTATTTT,CASAREGQSDTQYF,TRBV6-2/TRBV6-3,many,TRBD2,TRBJ2-3,14